This is a list of T cell receptor beta chains from one sample in a study of cytomegalovirus exposure and HLA in healthy donors. This table comes from immunoSEQ multiplex PCR, and its TCRdb copy is limited to in-frame clones, with some not included. The sample includes around 50,000 clones, roughly four fifths of them seen just once. The sample was PBMCs. The receptors stem from a man between 40 and 49 years old in good health and CMV-seronegative. The CDR3 runs from the conserved cysteine through the conserved F or W. A D gene is named only where the DNA matches it firmly. Part of the rows lack a size; the others show once, few, many or a class for expanded clones.

j_gene | d_gene | v_gene | abundance | CDR3aa | CDR3nt
TRBJ2-2 | TRBD1 | TRBV6-6 | - | CASTGTVITGELFF | TGTGCCAGCACGGGGACAGTGATCACCGGGGAGCTGTTTTTT
TRBJ1-2 | TRBD1 | TRBV27 | - | CASSPTGESGYTF | TGTGCCAGCAGTCCGACAGGGGAGAGTGGCTACACCTTC
TRBJ2-5 | - | TRBV19 | - | CASRPGGGQQETQYF | TGTGCCAGTAGGCCTGGGGGGGGGCAACAAGAGACCCAGTACTTC
TRBJ2-1 | TRBD2 | TRBV19 | - | CATLAGGTYNEQFF | TGTGCCACCTTAGCGGGGGGAACCTACAATGAGCAGTTCTTC
TRBJ2-7 | TRBD1 | TRBV5-1 | once | CASSPEVNRGLSYEQYF | TGCGCCAGCAGCCCAGAGGTTAACAGGGGCCTCTCCTACGAGCAGTACTTC
TRBJ1-2 | TRBD1 | TRBV30 | - | CAWSVGTDYGYTF | TGTGCCTGGAGTGTCGGGACAGACTATGGCTACACCTTC
TRBJ1-2 | TRBD1 | TRBV19 | - | CASGKDRDYGYTF | TGTGCCAGCGGAAAGGACAGGGACTATGGCTACACCTTC
TRBJ2-3 | TRBD2 | TRBV13 | - | CASSVSSSGGTDTQYF | TGTGCCAGCAGCGTCTCGTCAAGCGGGGGCACAGATACGCAGTATTTT
TRBJ2-7 | - | TRBV13 | once | CASSFGGPSSYEQYF | TGTGCCAGCAGCTTCGGGGGGCCCTCATCCTACGAGCAGTACTTC
TRBJ1-5 | - | TRBV2 | - | CASSSQLVSQPQHF | TGTGCCAGCAGTTCGCAATTGGTGAGTCAGCCCCAGCATTTT
TRBJ2-1 | TRBD1 | TRBV4-2 | - | CASSQGSQGSNEQFF | TGTGCCAGCAGCCAGGGTTCACAGGGGAGCAATGAGCAGTTCTTC
TRBJ2-1 | - | TRBV7-9 | - | CASSLETVHGNEQFF | TGTGCCAGCAGCTTAGAGACAGTACACGGCAATGAGCAGTTCTTC
TRBJ2-1 | TRBD2 | TRBV4-3 | - | CASSQDPSGGVADEQFF | TGCGCCAGCAGCCAAGATCCTAGCGGGGGGGTAGCGGATGAGCAGTTCTTC
TRBJ1-4 | - | TRBV4-3 | - | CASSQVKGGGIGVEKLFF | TGCGCCAGCAGCCAAGTGAAGGGAGGGGGGATCGGGGTCGAAAAACTGTTTTTT
TRBJ1-4 | - | TRBV19 | - | CASSTIQWINEKLFF | TGTGCCAGTAGTACCATACAGTGGATTAATGAAAAACTGTTTTTT
TRBJ2-2 | TRBD2 | TRBV5-5 | - | CASSLQLRTRTYTGELFF | TGTGCCAGCAGCTTGCAGCTCAGGACTAGGACCTACACCGGGGAGCTGTTTTTT
TRBJ2-3 | - | TRBV5-1 | - | CASSLGGSLASTDTQYF | TGCGCCAGCAGCTTGGGGGGCTCCTTGGCTAGCACAGATACGCAGTATTTT
TRBJ1-5 | TRBD1 | TRBV2 | - | CASSKNNLLQGIQPQHF | TGTGCCAGCAGTAAGAATAATCTACTACAGGGGATTCAGCCCCAGCATTTT
TRBJ2-7 | TRBD1 | TRBV5-1 | - | CASSRGQNYERYF | TGCGCCAGCAGCCGGGGACAGAACTACGAGCGGTACTTC
TRBJ2-7 | TRBD1 | TRBV6-6 | - | CASRGQGLTYEQYF | TGTGCCAGTAGGGGACAGGGACTTACCTACGAGCAGTACTTC
TRBJ2-1 | TRBD2 | TRBV15 | - | CATSRTGGLYNEQFF | TGTGCCACCAGCAGAACGGGGGGGCTCTACAATGAGCAGTTCTTC
TRBJ2-6 | - | TRBV7-6 | - | CASSLGGVGGANVLTF | TGTGCCAGCAGCTTAGGGGGGGTTGGTGGGGCCAACGTCCTGACTTTC
TRBJ1-6 | TRBD1 | TRBV2 | once | CASSPPGTGVASLHF | TGTGCCAGCAGCCCCCCAGGGACAGGCGTGGCGTCCCTCCACTTT
TRBJ2-7 | TRBD1 | TRBV6-5 | - | CASRKGQGAYEQYF | TGTGCCAGCAGGAAGGGACAGGGGGCCTACGAGCAGTACTTC
TRBJ2-6 | TRBD1 | TRBV5-4 | - | CAAAPDRAGWGANVLTF | TGTGCTGCTGCCCCGGACAGGGCGGGTTGGGGGGCCAACGTCCTGACTTTC
TRBJ2-7 | TRBD2 | TRBV27 | - | CASSPGTRVEQYF | TGTGCCAGCAGTCCCGGGACTAGGGTCGAGCAGTACTTC
TRBJ1-2 | TRBD1 | TRBV6-5 | few | CASRNGQGRNYGYTF | TGTGCCAGCAGGAACGGACAGGGACGAAACTATGGCTACACCTTC
TRBJ1-1 | TRBD1 | TRBV7-9 | - | CASSPRSGGLFEAFF | TGTGCCAGCAGCCCTCGCTCAGGGGGCTTGTTTGAAGCTTTCTTT
TRBJ1-3 | - | TRBV6-5 | - | CASSYSQLSGNTIYF | TGTGCCAGCAGTTACTCGCAACTCTCTGGAAACACCATATATTTT
TRBJ1-1 | - | TRBV20-1 | - | CSAPMNTEAFF | TGCAGTGCTCCCATGAACACTGAAGCTTTCTTT
TRBJ1-6 | TRBD1 | TRBV5-6 | - | CASSTRDRDYRDSPLHF | TGTGCCAGCAGCACCCGGGACAGAGACTATAGGGATTCACCCCTCCACTTT
TRBJ2-7 | TRBD1 | TRBV5-6 | few | CASSSWTGGNYEQYF | TGTGCCAGCAGCTCATGGACAGGGGGCAACTACGAGCAGTACTTC
TRBJ2-7 | - | TRBV2 | - | CASKSAGLAYEQYF | TGTGCCAGCAAGTCGGCAGGGTTGGCCTACGAGCAGTACTTC
TRBJ2-1 | TRBD1 | TRBV7-9 | - | CASRQNGGQGVHNEQFF | TGTGCCAGCAGACAAAATGGGGGACAGGGGGTCCACAATGAGCAGTTCTTC
TRBJ1-4 | TRBD1 | TRBV7-2 | once | CASSPRRQGATNEKLFF | TGTGCCAGCAGCCCACGCCGACAGGGGGCAACTAATGAAAAACTGTTTTTT
TRBJ2-7 | TRBD2 | TRBV11-3 | - | CASSPTLAGGSEQYF | TGTGCCAGCAGCCCGACACTAGCGGGGGGATCCGAGCAGTACTTC
TRBJ2-2 | - | TRBV29-1 | - | CSVARGVGSNTGELFF | TGCAGCGTCGCCCGAGGAGTCGGATCGAACACCGGGGAGCTGTTTTTT
TRBJ2-7 | - | TRBV7-9 | once | CASSPTTGKESYEQYF | TGTGCCAGCAGCCCAACTACAGGAAAGGAGTCCTACGAGCAGTACTTC
TRBJ1-2 | - | TRBV11-2 | - | CASSPTLTGIGYTF | TGTGCCAGCAGCCCTACTCTTACAGGGATCGGCTACACCTTC
TRBJ2-5 | - | TRBV5-1 | - | CASSHGTGNQETQYF | TGCGCCAGCAGCCACGGTACAGGGAACCAAGAGACCCAGTACTTC
TRBJ2-2 | - | TRBV15 | - | CATRTGGPNTGELFF | TGTGCCACCCGGACCGGGGGGCCGAACACCGGGGAGCTGTTTTTT
TRBJ1-4 | TRBD1 | TRBV4-3 | - | CASSQFQGQGSEKLFF | TGCGCCAGCAGCCAATTTCAGGGACAGGGGAGTGAAAAACTGTTTTTT
TRBJ1-2 | TRBD1 | TRBV5-4 | - | CASSSGTGNYGYTF | TGTGCCAGCAGCTCCGGGACAGGGAACTATGGCTACACCTTC
TRBJ1-1 | TRBD1 | TRBV7-6 | - | CASSLRGQGRAEAFF | TGTGCCAGCAGCTTAAGGGGACAGGGAAGAGCTGAAGCTTTCTTT
TRBJ2-3 | TRBD2 | TRBV5-8 | - | CASSHIAGGTDTQYF | TGTGCCAGCAGCCACATAGCGGGGGGCACAGATACGCAGTATTTT
TRBJ2-7 | TRBD1 | TRBV29-1 | - | CSVEDRDRSSYEQYF | TGCAGCGTTGAAGATCGGGACAGGAGCTCCTACGAGCAGTACTTC
TRBJ1-1 | - | TRBV5-4 | - | CASSPAIQGRGTEAFF | TGTGCCAGCAGCCCCGCGATCCAGGGGCGCGGCACTGAAGCTTTCTTT
TRBJ1-2 | TRBD1 | TRBV7-9 | once | CASSPGESGTGANYGYTF | TGTGCCAGCAGCCCGGGGGAATCCGGGACAGGGGCCAACTATGGCTACACCTTC
TRBJ1-1 | TRBD1 | TRBV29-1 | - | CSLWTGPSAEAFF | TGCAGCCTGTGGACAGGCCCCTCCGCTGAAGCTTTCTTT
TRBJ2-2 | TRBD2 | TRBV6-4 | - | CASGNSGDTGELFF | TGTGCCAGCGGTAATAGCGGGGACACCGGGGAGCTGTTTTTT
TRBJ1-4 | - | TRBV2 | - | CASLGRRGDYNEKLFF | TGTGCCAGCCTAGGCCGCCGCGGGGACTATAATGAAAAACTGTTTTTT
TRBJ2-5 | TRBD1 | TRBV7-2 | - | CASSSMTGPQETQYF | TGTGCCAGCAGCTCTATGACAGGGCCCCAAGAGACCCAGTACTTC
TRBJ1-2 | - | TRBV7-9 | - | CASSTGGGNYGYTF | TGTGCCAGCAGCACCGGGGGGGGTAACTATGGCTACACCTTC
TRBJ2-4 | TRBD1 | TRBV7-9 | - | CASSPGTGLIQYF | TGTGCCAGCAGCCCCGGGACAGGGTTAATTCAGTACTTC